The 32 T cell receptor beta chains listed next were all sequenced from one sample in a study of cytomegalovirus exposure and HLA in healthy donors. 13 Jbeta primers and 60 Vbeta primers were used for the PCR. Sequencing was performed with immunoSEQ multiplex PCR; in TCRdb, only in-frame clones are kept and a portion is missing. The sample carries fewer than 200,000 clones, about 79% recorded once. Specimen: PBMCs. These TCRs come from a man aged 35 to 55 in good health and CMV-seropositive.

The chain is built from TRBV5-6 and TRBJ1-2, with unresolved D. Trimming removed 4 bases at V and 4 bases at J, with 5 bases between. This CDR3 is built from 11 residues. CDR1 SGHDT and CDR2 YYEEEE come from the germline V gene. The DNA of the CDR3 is TGTGCCAGCAGCACGGGCTATGGCTACACCTTC. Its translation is CASSTGYGYTF.

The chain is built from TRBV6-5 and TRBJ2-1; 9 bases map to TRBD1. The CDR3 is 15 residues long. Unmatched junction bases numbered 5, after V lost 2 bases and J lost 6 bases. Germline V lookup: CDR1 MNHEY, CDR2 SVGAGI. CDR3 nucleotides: TGTGCCAGCAGTTACCGTGGGACAGGGAGCAATGAGCAGTTCTTC. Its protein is CASSYRGTGSNEQFF.

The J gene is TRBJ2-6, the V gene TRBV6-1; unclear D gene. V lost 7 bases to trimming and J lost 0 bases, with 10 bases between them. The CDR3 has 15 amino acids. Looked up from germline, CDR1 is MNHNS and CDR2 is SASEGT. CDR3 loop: CASIVSHSGANVLTF. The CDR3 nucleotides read TGTGCCAGCATTGTGAGCCACTCTGGGGCCAACGTCCTGACTTTC.

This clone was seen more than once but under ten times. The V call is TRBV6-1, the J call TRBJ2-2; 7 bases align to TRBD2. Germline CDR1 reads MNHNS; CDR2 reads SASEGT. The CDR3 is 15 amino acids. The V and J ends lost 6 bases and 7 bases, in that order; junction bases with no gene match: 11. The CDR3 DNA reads TGTGCCAGCAGCGCTAAAGGGGAGGGCCTCGGGGAGCTGTTTTTT. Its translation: CASSAKGEGLGELFF.

CDR3 in DNA: TGTGCCAGCAGCCCCCGGGTCAGGGGGGAAACTGAAGCTTTCTTT. This translates into CASSPRVRGETEAFF. This sequence joins TRBV7-9 and TRBJ1-1; the match to TRBD1 covers 7 bases. J gave up 5 bases and V 5 bases, and 11 bases lay outside the gene matches. Germline V gives CDR1 SEHNR, CDR2 FQNEAQ (reference sequence). This CDR3 is 15 amino acids long.

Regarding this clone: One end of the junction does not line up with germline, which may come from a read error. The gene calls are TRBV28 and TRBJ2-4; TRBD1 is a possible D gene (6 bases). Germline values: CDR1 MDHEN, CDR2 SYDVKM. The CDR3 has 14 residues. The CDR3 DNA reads TGTGCCAGCAGTAGCAGGGGTGCCAAAAACAGTCAGTACTTC. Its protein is CASSSRGAKNSQYF.

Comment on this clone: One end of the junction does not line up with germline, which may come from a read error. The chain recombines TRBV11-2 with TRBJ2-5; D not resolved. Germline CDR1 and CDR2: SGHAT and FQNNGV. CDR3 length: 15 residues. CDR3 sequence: CASSLGRIYQGTQYF. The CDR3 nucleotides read TGTGCCAGCAGCTTAGGGCGGATTTATCAAGGGACCCAGTACTTC.

In nucleotides, the CDR3 is TGTGCCAGCAGCTTAGGGCACAGTGGCTCTAATCAGCCCCAGCATTTT. Protein sequence: CASSLGHSGSNQPQHF. The V call is TRBV7-9, the J call TRBJ1-5, with D hard to call. The CDR3 sequence is 16 residues long. Trimming removed 1 base at V and 4 bases at J, with 14 bases between. Germline V gene data show CDR1 as SEHNR and CDR2 as FQNEAQ (reference sequence).

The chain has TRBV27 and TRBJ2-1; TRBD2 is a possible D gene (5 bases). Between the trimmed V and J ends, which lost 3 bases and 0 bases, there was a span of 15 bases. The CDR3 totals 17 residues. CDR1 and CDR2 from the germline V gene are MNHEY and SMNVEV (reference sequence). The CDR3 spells CASSFPGMASSYNEQFF. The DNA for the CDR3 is TGTGCCAGCAGTTTCCCCGGGATGGCTAGCTCCTACAATGAGCAGTTCTTC.

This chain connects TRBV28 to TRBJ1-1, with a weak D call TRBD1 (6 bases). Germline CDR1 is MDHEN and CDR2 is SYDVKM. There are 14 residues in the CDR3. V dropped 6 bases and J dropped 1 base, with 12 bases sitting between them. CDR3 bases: TGTGCCAGCAGGAGAGGGGGTGAGAACACTGAAGCTTTCTTT. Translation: CASRRGGENTEAFF.

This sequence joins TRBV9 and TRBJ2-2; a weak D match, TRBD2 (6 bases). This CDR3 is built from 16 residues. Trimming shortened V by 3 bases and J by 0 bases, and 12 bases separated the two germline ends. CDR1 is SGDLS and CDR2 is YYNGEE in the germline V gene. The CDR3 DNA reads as TGTGCCAGCAGCGGATTAGCGGCGTCGAACACCGGGGAGCTGTTTTTT. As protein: CASSGLAASNTGELFF.

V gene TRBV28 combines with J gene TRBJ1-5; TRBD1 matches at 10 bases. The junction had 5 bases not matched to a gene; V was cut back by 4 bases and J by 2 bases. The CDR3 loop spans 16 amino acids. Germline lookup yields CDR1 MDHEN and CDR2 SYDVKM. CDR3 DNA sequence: TGTGCCAGCAGTTCTGGGACAGGGGTCCGCAATCAGCCCCAGCATTTT. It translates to CASSSGTGVRNQPQHF.

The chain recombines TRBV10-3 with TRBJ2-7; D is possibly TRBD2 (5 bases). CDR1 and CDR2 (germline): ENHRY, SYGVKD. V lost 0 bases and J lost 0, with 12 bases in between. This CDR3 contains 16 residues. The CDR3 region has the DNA TGTGCCATCAGTGAGTCGAGGGTTTCTTCCTCCTACGAGCAGTACTTC. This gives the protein CAISESRVSSSYEQYF.

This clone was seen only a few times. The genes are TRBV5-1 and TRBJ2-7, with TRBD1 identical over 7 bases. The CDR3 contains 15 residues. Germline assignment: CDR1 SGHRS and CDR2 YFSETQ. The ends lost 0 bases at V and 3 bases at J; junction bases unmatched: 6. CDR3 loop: CASSLVRDSNYEQYF. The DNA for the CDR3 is TGCGCCAGCAGCTTGGTCCGGGACAGCAACTACGAGCAGTACTTC.

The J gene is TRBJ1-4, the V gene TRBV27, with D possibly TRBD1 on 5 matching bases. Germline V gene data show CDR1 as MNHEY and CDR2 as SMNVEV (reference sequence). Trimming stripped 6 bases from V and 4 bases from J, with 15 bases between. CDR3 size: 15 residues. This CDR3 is CASRTLVGDNEKLFF. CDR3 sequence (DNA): TGTGCCAGCAGGACCTTGGTAGGGGATAATGAAAAACTGTTTTTT.

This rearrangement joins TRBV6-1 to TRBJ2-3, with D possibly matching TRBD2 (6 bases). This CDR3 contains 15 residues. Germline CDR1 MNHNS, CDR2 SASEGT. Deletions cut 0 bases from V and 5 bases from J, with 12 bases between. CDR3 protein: CASSEARGPRDTQYF. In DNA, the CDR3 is TGTGCCAGCAGTGAAGCGCGGGGACCTCGAGATACGCAGTATTTT.

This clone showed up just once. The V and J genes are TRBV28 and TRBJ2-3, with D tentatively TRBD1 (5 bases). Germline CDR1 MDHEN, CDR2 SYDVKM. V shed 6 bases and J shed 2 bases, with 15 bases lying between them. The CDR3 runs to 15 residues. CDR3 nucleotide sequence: TGTGCCAGCAGGTCCCCGGTAGGGGACACAGATACGCAGTATTTT. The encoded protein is CASRSPVGDTDTQYF.

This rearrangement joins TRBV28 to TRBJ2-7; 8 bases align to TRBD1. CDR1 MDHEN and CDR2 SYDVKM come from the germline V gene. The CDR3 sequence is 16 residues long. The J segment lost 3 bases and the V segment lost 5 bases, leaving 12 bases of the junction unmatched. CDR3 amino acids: CASSTIFDRGNYEQYF. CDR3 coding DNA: TGTGCCAGCAGTACCATCTTCGACAGGGGAAACTACGAGCAGTACTTC.

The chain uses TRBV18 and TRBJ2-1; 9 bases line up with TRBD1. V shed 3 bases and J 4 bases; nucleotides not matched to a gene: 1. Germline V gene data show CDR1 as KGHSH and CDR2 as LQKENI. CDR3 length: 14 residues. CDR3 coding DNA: TGTGCCAGCTCACCGGGACAGGGTTACAATGAGCAGTTCTTC. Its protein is CASSPGQGYNEQFF.

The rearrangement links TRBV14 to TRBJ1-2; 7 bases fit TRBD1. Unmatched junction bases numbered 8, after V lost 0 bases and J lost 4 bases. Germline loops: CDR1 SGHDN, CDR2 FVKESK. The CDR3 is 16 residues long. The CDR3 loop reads CASSQDFRRGSYGYTF. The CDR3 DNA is TGTGCCAGCAGCCAAGATTTTCGCAGGGGGAGCTATGGCTACACCTTC.

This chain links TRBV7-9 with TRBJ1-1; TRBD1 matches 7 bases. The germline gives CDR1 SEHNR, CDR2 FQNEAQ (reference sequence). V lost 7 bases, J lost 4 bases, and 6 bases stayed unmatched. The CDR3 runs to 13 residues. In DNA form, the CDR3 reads TGTGCCAGCACCGAAGGGGGCTCCACTGAAGCTTTCTTT. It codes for CASTEGGSTEAFF.

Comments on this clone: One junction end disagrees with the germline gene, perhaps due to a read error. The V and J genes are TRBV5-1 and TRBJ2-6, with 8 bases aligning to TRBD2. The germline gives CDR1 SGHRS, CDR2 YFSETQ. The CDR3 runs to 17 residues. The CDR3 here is CASSLELAGTGANGLTF. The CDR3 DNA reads TGCGCCAGCAGCTTGGAATTAGCGGGGACTGGGGCCAACGGCCTGACTTTC. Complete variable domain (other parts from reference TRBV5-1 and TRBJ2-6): KAGVTQTPRYLIKTRGQQVTLSCSPISGHRSVSWYQQTPGQGLQFLFEYFSETQRNKGNFPGRFSGRQFSNSRSEMNVSTLELGDSALYLCASSLELAGTGANGLTFGAGSRLTVL.

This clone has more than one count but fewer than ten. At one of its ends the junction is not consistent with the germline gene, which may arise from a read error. The CDR3, as DNA: TGCGCCAGCAGCTTTACCGCCTCTGGGGCCAACGGCCTGACTTTC. Encoded protein: CASSFTASGANGLTF. The chain employs TRBV5-1 and TRBJ2-6; a possible D gene is TRBD1 (5 bases). Germline V gene sequence: CDR1 SGHRS, CDR2 YFSETQ. This CDR3 is built from 15 residues.

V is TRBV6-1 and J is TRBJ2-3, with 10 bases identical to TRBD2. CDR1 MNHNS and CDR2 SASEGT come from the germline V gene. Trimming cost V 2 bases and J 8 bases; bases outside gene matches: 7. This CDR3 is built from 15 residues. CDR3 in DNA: TGTGCCAGCAGTGAACTAGCGGGAGTTTCAGCTACGCAGTATTTT. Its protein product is CASSELAGVSATQYF.

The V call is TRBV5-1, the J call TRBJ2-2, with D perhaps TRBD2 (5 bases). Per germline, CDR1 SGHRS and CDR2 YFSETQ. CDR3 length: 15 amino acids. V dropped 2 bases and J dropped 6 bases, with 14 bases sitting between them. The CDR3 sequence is CASSFGSHGAGELFF. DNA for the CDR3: TGCGCCAGCAGCTTCGGGTCCCACGGGGCCGGGGAGCTGTTTTTT.

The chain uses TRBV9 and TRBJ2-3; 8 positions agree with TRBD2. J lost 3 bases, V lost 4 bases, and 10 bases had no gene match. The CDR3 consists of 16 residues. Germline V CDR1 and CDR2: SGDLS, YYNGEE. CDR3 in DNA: TGTGCCAGCAGCCCTACAAGCGGGGGTGGGACAGATACGCAGTATTTT. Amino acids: CASSPTSGGGTDTQYF.

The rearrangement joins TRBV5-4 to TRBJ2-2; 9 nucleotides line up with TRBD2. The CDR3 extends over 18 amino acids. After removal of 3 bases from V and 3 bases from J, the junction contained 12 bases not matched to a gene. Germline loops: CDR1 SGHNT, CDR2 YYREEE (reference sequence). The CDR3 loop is CASSWGGLRLADTGELFF. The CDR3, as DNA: TGTGCCAGCAGCTGGGGGGGTTTGAGACTAGCGGACACCGGGGAGCTGTTTTTT.

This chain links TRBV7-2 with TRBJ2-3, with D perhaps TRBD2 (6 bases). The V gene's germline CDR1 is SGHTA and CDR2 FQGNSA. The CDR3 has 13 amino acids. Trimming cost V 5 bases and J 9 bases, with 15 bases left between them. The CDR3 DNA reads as TGTGCCAGCAGCCTCTCGACTAGTGGCACGCAGTATTTT. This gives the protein CASSLSTSGTQYF.

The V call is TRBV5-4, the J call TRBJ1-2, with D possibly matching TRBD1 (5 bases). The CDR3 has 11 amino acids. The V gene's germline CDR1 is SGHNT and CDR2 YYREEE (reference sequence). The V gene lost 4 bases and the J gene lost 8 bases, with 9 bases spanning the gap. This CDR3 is CASSPGLGYTF. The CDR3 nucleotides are TGTGCCAGCAGCCCAGGGTTAGGCTACACCTTC. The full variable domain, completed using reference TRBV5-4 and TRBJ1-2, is ETGVTQSPTHLIKTRGQQVTLRCSSQSGHNTVSWYQQALGQGPQFIFQYYREEENGRGNFPPRFSGLQFPNYSSELNVNALELDDSALYLCASSPGLGYTFGSGTRLTVV.

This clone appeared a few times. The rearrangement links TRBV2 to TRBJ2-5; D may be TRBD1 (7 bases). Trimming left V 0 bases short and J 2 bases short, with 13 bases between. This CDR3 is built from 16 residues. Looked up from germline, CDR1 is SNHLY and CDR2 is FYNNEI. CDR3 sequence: CASSEAEGAGQETQYF. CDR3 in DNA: TGTGCCAGCAGTGAAGCCGAGGGGGCGGGGCAAGAGACCCAGTACTTC.

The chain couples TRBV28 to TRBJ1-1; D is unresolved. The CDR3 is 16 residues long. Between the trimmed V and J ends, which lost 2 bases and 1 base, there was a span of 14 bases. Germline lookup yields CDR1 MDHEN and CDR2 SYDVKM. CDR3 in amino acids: CASSLITGSGNTEAFF. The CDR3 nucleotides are TGTGCCAGCAGTTTAATTACGGGGTCAGGGAACACTGAAGCTTTCTTT.

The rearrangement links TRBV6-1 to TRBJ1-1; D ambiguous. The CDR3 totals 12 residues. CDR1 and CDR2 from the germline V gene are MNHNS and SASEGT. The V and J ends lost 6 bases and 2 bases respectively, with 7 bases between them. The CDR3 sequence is CASSLSNTEAFF. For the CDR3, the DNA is TGTGCCAGCAGCTTGAGTAACACTGAAGCTTTCTTT.